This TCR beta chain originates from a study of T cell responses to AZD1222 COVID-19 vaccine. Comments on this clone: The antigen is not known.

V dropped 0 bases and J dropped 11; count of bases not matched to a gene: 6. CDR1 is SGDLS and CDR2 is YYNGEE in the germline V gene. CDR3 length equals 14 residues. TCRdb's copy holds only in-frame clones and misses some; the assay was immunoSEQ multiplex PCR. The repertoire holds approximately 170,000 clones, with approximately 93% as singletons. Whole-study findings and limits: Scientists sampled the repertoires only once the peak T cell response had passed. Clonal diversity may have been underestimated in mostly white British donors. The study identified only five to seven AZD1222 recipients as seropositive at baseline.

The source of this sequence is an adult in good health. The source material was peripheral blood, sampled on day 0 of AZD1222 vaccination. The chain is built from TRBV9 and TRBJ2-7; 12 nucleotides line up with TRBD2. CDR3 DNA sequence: TGTGCCAGCAGCGTAGAACCTAGCGGGGGGGCCAAGTACTTC. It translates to CASSVEPSGGAKYF.